This TCR beta chain is from a study of shared T cell receptors in the human thymus. The method was immunoSEQ multiplex PCR; TCRdb's version includes in-frame clones alone and lacks a portion of them. The sample holds hundreds of thousands of clones, approximately 78% seen once. The same sample was also used in a study of human thymus T cells. That work adds: The thymus was resected at corrective cardiac surgery. A high degree of thymic repertoire overlap among unrelated individuals was reported in related research.

This receptor was identified in a boy under two years old with a congenital heart defect. The sequenced sample was thymocytes.

CDR3 loop: CASSGRGQAVTYEQYF. For the CDR3, the DNA is TGCGCCAGCAGTGGGAGGGGACAGGCTGTGACCTACGAGCAGTACTTC. The chain uses TRBV10-2 and TRBJ2-7; 8 bases line up with TRBD1. V lost 4 bases to trimming and J lost 2 bases; unmatched junction nucleotides: 10. Per the germline V gene, CDR1 is WSHSY and CDR2 is SAAADI. The length of the CDR3 is 16 residues.